The 5 T cell receptor beta chains given below trace back to one sample, sequenced in a study of blood T cell repertoires in COVID-19. The method was immunoSEQ multiplex PCR; TCRdb's version includes in-frame clones alone and lacks a portion of them. The repertoire holds about 300,000 clones, under 90% seen once, with about 4% in the top ten. The sample comprised PBMCs or T cells enriched from blood (not recorded which). These receptors were taken from a man in his thirties or forties who had recovered from COVID-19.

This clone has more than one count but fewer than ten. J is TRBJ2-7 and V is TRBV20-1; the D is unclear. The CDR3 covers 11 residues. The V gene lost 3 bases and the J gene lost 3 bases, with 6 bases spanning the gap. The V gene's germline CDR1 is DFQATT and CDR2 SNEGSKA (reference sequence). CDR3 coding DNA: TGCAGTGCTAGCCTCGGCTACGAGCAGTACTTC. This codes for CSASLGYEQYF.

The V and J genes are TRBV7-9 and TRBJ2-7; 7 positions match TRBD2. Germline CDR1 reads SEHNR; CDR2 reads FQNEAQ (reference sequence). V dropped 5 bases and J dropped 0; count of bases not matched to a gene: 4. The CDR3 contains 14 residues. The CDR3 region has the DNA TGTGCCAGCAGCAATAGCGGGTCCTCCTACGAGCAGTACTTC. As protein: CASSNSGSSYEQYF.

CDR3 DNA sequence: TGTGCCAGCAGTTTAGAGGCCAGCGGGGAGCTGTTTTTT. It codes for CASSLEASGELFF. The J gene is TRBJ2-2, the V gene TRBV27; D unclear. The germline gives CDR1 MNHEY, CDR2 SMNVEV (reference sequence). CDR3 length equals 13 residues. V lost 2 bases to trimming and J lost 7 bases, with 8 bases between them.

The chain links TRBV19 to TRBJ2-7; 9 positions agree with TRBD1. The germline V gene encodes CDR1 LNHDA and CDR2 SQIVND (reference sequence). The V and J ends lost 9 bases and 6 bases, in that order; junction bases with no gene match: 9. The CDR3 sequence is 13 residues long. CDR3 protein: CASRDRVGFEQYF. The CDR3 DNA reads as TGTGCCAGCCGGGACAGGGTAGGATTCGAGCAGTACTTC. The variable domain in full, completed from reference TRBV19 and TRBJ2-7, reads DGGITQSPKYLFRKEGQNVTLSCEQNLNHDAMYWYRQDPGQGLRLIYYSQIVNDFQKGDIAEGYSVSREKKESFPLTVTSAQKNPTAFYLCASRDRVGFEQYFGPGTRLTVT.

This clone was found once. The chain couples TRBV12-3 or TRBV12-4 to TRBJ1-2; D remains ambiguous. The CDR3 is 13 amino acids. Trimming shortened V by 5 bases and J by 8 bases, and 15 bases separated the two germline ends. CDR3 region: CASSTTYLRGYTF. The CDR3 DNA reads TGTGCCAGCAGTACGACATATCTCAGGGGCTACACCTTC.